A selection of T cell receptor beta chains follows, all from one sample in a study of OX40 agonist ivuxolimab in advanced cancers. Data came from immunoSEQ multiplex PCR; TCRdb stores just in-frame clones and leaves some out. The sample records about 50,000 clones, roughly nine tenths being singletons. The sequencing here drew on CD4+ or CD8+ T cells sorted from blood, taken in a trial of the OX40 agonist ivuxolimab. Every receptor here comes from an adult with an advanced solid tumor such as melanoma, head and neck, liver or kidney cancer. Both conserved end residues are part of each CDR3. D genes are given only for firm matches. Rows may omit the clone size; those that give it use once, few, many or a size class.

d_gene,v_gene,j_gene,abundance,CDR3aa,CDR3nt
TRBD1,TRBV4-1,TRBJ2-6,-,CASSQPQGTISGANVLTF,TGCGCCAGCAGCCAGCCACAGGGGACCATTTCAGGGGCCAACGTCCTGACTTTC
-,TRBV7-8,TRBJ2-2,once,CASSPPSRDTGELFF,TGTGCCAGCAGCCCGCCGTCCCGAGACACCGGGGAGCTGTTTTTT
-,TRBV19,TRBJ2-4,-,CASSPIGMTERNIQYF,TGTGCCAGTAGTCCCATAGGAATGACGGAAAGGAACATTCAGTACTTC
TRBD2,TRBV28,TRBJ2-3,-,CASSSSGRATDTQYF,TGTGCCAGCAGTAGTAGCGGGAGGGCCACAGATACGCAGTATTTT
-,TRBV7-2,TRBJ2-5,-,CASSSRRGGQETQYF,TGTGCCAGCAGCTCGAGGAGGGGGGGGCAAGAGACCCAGTACTTC
-,TRBV9,TRBJ2-3,-,CASSVDRAGRTDTQYF,TGTGCCAGCAGCGTAGATCGGGCGGGACGCACAGATACGCAGTATTTT
-,TRBV6-5,TRBJ2-1,once,CASSYSLASYNEQFF,TGTGCCAGCAGTTACTCCCTAGCATCCTACAATGAGCAGTTCTTC
TRBD1,TRBV19,TRBJ2-7,-,CASSIATGGRYEQYF,TGTGCCAGTAGTATAGCGACAGGGGGCAGGTACGAGCAGTACTTC
-,TRBV27,TRBJ2-3,-,CASTPLGDTDTQYF,TGTGCCAGCACCCCTTTGGGGGACACAGATACGCAGTATTTT
-,TRBV19,TRBJ1-1,-,CASSPLGGYERVRAFF,TGTGCCAGTAGTCCCTTAGGGGGATACGAACGGGTGAGGGCTTTCTTT
TRBD1,TRBV6-1,TRBJ2-1,once,CAITTGPSSYNEQFF,TGTGCCATTACGACAGGGCCGAGCTCCTACAATGAGCAGTTCTTC
-,TRBV12-5,TRBJ1-1,-,CASGIQENTEAFF,TGTGCTAGTGGAATTCAGGAGAACACTGAAGCTTTCTTT
-,TRBV10-1,TRBJ1-3,once,CASSESKAGPSGNTIYF,TGCGCCAGCAGTGAGTCGAAGGCCGGGCCCTCTGGAAACACCATATATTTT
-,TRBV7-6,TRBJ2-3,-,CASSLYADTQYF,TGTGCCAGCAGCTTATACGCAGATACGCAGTATTTT
-,TRBV28,TRBJ1-5,-,CASSDRSTQPQHF,TGTGCCAGCAGTGACAGATCTACTCAGCCCCAGCATTTT
TRBD2,TRBV2,TRBJ2-2,few,CASRGRLAGEVTGELFF,TGTGCCAGCAGGGGCAGACTAGCGGGAGAGGTCACCGGGGAGCTGTTTTTT
TRBD1,TRBV19,TRBJ1-1,-,CASSPGDRGLNTEAFF,TGTGCCAGTAGCCCGGGGGACAGGGGATTGAACACTGAAGCTTTCTTT
-,TRBV28,TRBJ2-7,-,CASSSTGYEQYF,TGTGCCAGCAGTTCCACAGGGTACGAGCAGTACTTC